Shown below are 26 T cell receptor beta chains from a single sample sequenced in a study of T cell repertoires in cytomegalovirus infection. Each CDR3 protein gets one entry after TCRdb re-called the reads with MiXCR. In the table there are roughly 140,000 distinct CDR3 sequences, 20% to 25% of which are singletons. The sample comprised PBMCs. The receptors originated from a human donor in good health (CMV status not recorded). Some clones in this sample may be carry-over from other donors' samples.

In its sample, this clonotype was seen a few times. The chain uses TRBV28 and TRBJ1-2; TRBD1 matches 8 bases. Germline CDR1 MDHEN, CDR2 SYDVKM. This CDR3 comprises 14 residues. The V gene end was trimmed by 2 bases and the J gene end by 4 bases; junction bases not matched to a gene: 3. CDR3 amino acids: CASSLGGTGYGYTF. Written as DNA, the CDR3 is TGTGCCAGCAGTTTAGGAGGGACAGGCTATGGCTACACCTTC.

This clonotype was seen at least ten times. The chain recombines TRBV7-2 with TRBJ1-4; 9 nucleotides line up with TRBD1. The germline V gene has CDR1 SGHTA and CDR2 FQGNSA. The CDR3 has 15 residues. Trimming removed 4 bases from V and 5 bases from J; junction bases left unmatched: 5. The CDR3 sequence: CASSSYRGRNEKLFF. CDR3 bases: TGTGCCAGCAGCTCCTACAGGGGGCGGAATGAAAAACTGTTTTTT.

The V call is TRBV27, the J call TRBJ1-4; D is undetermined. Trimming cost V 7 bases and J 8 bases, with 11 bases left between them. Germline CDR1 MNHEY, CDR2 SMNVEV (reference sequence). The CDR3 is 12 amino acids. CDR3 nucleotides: TGTGCCAGCAAAAGCCCCCAGGAAAAACTGTTTTTT. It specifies CASKSPQEKLFF.

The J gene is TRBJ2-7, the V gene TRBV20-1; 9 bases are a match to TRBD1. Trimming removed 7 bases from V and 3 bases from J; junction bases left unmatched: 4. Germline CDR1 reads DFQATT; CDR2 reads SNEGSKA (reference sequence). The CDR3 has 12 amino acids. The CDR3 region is CSVDRGIYEQYF. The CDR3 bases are TGCAGTGTCGACAGGGGGATCTACGAGCAGTACTTC.

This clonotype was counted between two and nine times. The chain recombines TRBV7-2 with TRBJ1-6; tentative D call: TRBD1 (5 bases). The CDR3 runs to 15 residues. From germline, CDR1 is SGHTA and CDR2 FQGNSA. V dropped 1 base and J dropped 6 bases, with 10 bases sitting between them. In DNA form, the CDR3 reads TGTGCCAGCAGCTTAGGGGCAGGGACTAATTCACCCCTCCACTTT. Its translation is CASSLGAGTNSPLHF.

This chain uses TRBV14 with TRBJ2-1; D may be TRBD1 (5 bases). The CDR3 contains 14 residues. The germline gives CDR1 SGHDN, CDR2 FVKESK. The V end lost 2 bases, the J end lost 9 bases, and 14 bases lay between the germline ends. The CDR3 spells CASSQLPNQGEQFF. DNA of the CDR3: TGTGCCAGCAGCCAATTGCCCAATCAGGGTGAGCAGTTCTTC.

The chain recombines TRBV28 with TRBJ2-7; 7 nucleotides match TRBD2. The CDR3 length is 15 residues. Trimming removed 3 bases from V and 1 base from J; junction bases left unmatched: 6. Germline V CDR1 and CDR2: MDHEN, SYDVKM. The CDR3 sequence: CASSLAGVISYEQYF. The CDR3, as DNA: TGTGCCAGCAGTTTGGCGGGAGTGATATCCTACGAGCAGTACTTC.

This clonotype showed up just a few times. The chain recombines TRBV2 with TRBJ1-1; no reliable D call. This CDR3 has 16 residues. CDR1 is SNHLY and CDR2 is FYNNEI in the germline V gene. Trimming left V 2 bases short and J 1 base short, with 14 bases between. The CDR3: CASSEISRVGNTEAFF. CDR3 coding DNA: TGTGCCAGCAGTGAAATTTCTCGCGTCGGGAACACTGAAGCTTTCTTT.

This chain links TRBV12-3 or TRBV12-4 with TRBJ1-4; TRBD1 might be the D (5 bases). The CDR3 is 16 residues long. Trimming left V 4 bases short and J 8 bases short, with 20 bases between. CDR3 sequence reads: CASSWTESGGEEKLFF. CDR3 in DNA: TGTGCCAGCAGTTGGACCGAATCCGGAGGGGAGGAAAAACTGTTTTTT.

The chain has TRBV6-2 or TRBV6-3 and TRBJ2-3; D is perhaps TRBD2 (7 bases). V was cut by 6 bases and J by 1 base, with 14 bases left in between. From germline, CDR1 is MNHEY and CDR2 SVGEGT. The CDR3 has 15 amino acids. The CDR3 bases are TGTGCCAGCAGGCCTCACGGGGGGCGCACAGATACGCAGTATTTT. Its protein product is CASRPHGGRTDTQYF.

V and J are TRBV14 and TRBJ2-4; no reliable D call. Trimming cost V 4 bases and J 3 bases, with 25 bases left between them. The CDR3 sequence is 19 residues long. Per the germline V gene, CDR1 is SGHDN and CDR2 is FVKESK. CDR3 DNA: TGTGCCAGCAGCCGTCGCTCAATCTCGACTCAAGGTCGCAAAAACATTCAGTACTTC. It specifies CASSRRSISTQGRKNIQYF. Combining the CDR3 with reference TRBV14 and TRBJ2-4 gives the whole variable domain EAGVTQFPSHSVIEKGQTVTLRCDPISGHDNLYWYRRVMGKEIKFLLHFVKESKQDESGMPNNRFLAERTGGTYSTLKVQPAELEDSGVYFCASSRRSISTQGRKNIQYFGAGTRLSVL.

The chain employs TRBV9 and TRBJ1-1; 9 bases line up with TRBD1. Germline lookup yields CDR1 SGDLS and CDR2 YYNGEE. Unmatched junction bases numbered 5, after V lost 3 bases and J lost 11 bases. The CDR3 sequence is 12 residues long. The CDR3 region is CASSETGGLAFF. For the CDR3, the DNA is TGTGCCAGCAGCGAAACAGGGGGCTTGGCTTTCTTT.

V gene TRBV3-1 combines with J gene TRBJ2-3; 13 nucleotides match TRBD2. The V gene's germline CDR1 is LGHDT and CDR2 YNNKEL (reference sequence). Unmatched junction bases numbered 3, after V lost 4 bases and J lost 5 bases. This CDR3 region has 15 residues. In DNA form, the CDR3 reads TGTGCCAGCAGCCGGACTAGCGGGGGAATAGATACGCAGTATTTT. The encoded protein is CASSRTSGGIDTQYF.

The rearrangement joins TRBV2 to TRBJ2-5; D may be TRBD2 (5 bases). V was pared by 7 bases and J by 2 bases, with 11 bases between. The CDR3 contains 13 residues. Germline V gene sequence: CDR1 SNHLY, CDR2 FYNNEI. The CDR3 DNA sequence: TGTGCCAGCATGTATCGGGGACAAGAGACCCAGTACTTC. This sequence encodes CASMYRGQETQYF.

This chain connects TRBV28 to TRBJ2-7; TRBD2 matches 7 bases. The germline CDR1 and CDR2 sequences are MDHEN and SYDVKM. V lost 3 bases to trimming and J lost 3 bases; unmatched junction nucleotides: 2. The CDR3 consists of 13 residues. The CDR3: CASSLGRVYEQYF. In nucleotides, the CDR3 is TGTGCCAGCAGTTTGGGGAGGGTCTACGAGCAGTACTTC.

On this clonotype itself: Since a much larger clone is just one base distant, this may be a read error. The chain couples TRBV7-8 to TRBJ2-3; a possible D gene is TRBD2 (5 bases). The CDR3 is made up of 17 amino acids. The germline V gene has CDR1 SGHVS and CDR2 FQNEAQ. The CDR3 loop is CTSSLVGASPSTDTQYF. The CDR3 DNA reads TGTACCAGCAGCTTAGTGGGAGCATCCCCTAGCACAGATACGCAGTATTTT.

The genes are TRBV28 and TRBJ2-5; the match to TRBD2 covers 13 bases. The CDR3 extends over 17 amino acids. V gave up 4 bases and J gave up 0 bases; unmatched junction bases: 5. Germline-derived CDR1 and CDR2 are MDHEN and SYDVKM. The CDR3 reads CASSYTGLAGDQETQYF. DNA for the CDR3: TGTGCCAGCAGTTATACCGGACTAGCGGGAGACCAAGAGACCCAGTACTTC.

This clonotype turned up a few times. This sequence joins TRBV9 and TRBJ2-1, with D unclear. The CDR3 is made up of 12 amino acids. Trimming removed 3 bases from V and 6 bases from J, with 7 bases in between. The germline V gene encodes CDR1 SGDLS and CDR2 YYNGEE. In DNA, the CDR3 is TGTGCCAGCAGCGGAAGGACCAATGAGCAGTTCTTC. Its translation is CASSGRTNEQFF.

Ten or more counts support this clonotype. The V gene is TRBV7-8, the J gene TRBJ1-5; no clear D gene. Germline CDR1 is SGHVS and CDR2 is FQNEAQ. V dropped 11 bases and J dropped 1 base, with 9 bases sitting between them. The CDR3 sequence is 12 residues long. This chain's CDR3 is CAVGVSNQPQHF. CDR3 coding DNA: TGTGCCGTCGGGGTGAGCAATCAGCCCCAGCATTTT.

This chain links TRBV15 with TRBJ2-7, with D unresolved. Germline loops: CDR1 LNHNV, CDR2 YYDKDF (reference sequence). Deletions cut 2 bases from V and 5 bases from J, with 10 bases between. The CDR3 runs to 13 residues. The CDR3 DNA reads TGTGCCACCAGCAGAACCGCTTTCGACGAGCAGTACTTC. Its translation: CATSRTAFDEQYF.

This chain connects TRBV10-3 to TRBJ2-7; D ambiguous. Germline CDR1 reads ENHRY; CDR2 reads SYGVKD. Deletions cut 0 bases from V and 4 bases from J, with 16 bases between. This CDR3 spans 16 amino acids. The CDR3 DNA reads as TGTGCCATCAGTGAGTCCAGAGTATCAGCCTATTACGAGCAGTACTTC. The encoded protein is CAISESRVSAYYEQYF.

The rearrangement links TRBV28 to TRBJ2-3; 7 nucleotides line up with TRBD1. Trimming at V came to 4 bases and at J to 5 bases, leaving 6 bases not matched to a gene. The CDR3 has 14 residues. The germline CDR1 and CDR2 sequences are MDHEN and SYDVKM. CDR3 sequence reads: CASSWTGNQDTQYF. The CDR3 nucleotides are TGTGCCAGCAGTTGGACAGGCAATCAAGATACGCAGTATTTT. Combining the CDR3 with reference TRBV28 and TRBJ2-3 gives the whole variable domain DVKVTQSSRYLVKRTGEKVFLECVQDMDHENMFWYRQDPGLGLRLIYFSYDVKMKEKGDIPEGYSVSREKKERFSLILESASTNQTSMYLCASSWTGNQDTQYFGPGTRLTVL.

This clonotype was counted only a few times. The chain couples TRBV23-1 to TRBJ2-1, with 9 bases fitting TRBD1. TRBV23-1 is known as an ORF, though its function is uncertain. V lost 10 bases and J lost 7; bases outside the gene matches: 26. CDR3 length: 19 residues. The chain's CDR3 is CATPLSDRGCSWKLNEQFF. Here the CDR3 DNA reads TGCGCCACCCCCTTATCGGACAGGGGTTGTTCCTGGAAACTTAATGAGCAGTTCTTC.

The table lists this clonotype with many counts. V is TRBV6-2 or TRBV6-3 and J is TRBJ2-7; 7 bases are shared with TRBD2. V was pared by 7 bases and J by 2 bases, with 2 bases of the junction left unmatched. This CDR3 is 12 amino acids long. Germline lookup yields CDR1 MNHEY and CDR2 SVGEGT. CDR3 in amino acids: CASTGGPYEQYF. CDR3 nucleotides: TGTGCCAGCACGGGAGGCCCCTACGAGCAGTACTTC.

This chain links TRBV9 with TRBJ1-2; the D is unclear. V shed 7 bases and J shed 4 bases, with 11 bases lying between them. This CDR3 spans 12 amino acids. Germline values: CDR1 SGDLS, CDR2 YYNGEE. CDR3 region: CASEERTYGYTF. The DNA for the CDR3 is TGTGCCAGCGAGGAACGGACCTATGGCTACACCTTC.

The DNA of the CDR3 is TGTGCCAGCAGACCGGACAGGGCGAGCAATCAGCCCCAGCATTTT. Protein sequence: CASRPDRASNQPQHF. This rearrangement joins TRBV28 to TRBJ1-5; 8 bases align to TRBD1. The CDR3 length is 15 residues. V was clipped by 6 bases and J by 1 base; unmatched bases: 5. Germline V gene lookup returns CDR1 MDHEN and CDR2 SYDVKM.